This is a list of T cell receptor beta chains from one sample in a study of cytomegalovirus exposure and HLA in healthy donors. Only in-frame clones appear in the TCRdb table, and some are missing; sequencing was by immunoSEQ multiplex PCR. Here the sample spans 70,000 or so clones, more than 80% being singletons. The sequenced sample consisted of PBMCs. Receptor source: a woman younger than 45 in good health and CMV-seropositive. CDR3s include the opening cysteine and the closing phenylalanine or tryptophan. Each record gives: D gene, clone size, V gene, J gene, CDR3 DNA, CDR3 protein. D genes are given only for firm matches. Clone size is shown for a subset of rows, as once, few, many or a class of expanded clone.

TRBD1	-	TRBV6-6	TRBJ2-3	TGTGCCAGCAGTTACTGGGACAGGGGTGGAGATACGCAGTATTTT	CASSYWDRGGDTQYF
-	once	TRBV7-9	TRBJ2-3	TGTGCCAGCAGCCCGGTCAGCACAGATACGCAGTATTTT	CASSPVSTDTQYF
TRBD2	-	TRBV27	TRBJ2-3	TGTGCCAGCAGTTTATGGACTAGGACCACAGATACGCAGTATTTT	CASSLWTRTTDTQYF
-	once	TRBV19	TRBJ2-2	TGTGCCAGTAATGGAGGCAACACCGGGGAGCTGTTTTTT	CASNGGNTGELFF
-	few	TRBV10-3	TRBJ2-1	TGTGCCATCAGTGAGCGGCTAGCGTGGGACAATGAGCAGTTCTTC	CAISERLAWDNEQFF
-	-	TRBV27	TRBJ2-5	TGTGCCAGCAGTTTCGGGAGCAGGGCCCGGGGGACCCAGTACTTC	CASSFGSRARGTQYF
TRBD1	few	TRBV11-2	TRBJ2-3	TGTGCCAGCAGCTTATCCCCGGCCCCGGGACAGAACACAGATACGCAGTATTTT	CASSLSPAPGQNTDTQYF
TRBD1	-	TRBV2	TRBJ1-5	TGTGCCAGCAGTCGCGGGACAGATCCTAGCAATCAGCCCCAGCATTTT	CASSRGTDPSNQPQHF
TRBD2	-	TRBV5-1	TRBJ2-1	TGCGCCAGCAGCTTGGCCACTCAGACTAGCGGGAGTGCCTATGAGCAGTTCTTC	CASSLATQTSGSAYEQFF
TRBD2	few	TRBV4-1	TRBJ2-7	TGCGCCAGCAGCCAATACACTAGCGGGAGCCAGTACTTC	CASSQYTSGSQYF
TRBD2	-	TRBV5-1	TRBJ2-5	TGCGCCAGCAGCCCGGGACTAGCGGGAGTACGTGAGACCCAGTACTTC	CASSPGLAGVRETQYF
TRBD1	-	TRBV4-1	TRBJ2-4	TGCGCCAGCAGCCAACCCAAGGACAGGGCGGCCAAAAACATTCAGTACTTC	CASSQPKDRAAKNIQYF
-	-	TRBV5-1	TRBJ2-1	TGCGCCAGCAGCTTTCCCCCAGGGAATGCTGCTCCCAATGAGCAGTTCTTC	CASSFPPGNAAPNEQFF
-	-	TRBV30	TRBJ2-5	TGTGCCTGGAGCGCGAACAGGGACAAAGAGACCCAGTACTTC	CAWSANRDKETQYF
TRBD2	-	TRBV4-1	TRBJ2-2	TGCGCCAGCAGCCAAGAAGGGACTAGCTTGGGGGAGCTGTTTTTT	CASSQEGTSLGELFF
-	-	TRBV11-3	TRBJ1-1	TGTGCCAGCAGTCCCACGGGGTTGAGGGACACTGAAGCTTTCTTT	CASSPTGLRDTEAFF
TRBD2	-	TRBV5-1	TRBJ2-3	TGCGCCAGCAGCTTAGGGCCTAGCGGGAGTGCAGATACGCAGTATTTT	CASSLGPSGSADTQYF
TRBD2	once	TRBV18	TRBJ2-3	TGTGCCAGCTCACCGCCCTTAGCGGGAGGCACAGATACGCAGTATTTT	CASSPPLAGGTDTQYF
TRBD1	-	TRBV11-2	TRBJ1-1	TGTGCCAGCAGATCGACAGGGGCACCGGGGACTGAAGCTTTCTTT	CASRSTGAPGTEAFF
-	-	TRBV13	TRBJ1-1	TGTGCCAGCAGCTTCGGGGGACCGGCGAACACTGAAGCTTTCTTT	CASSFGGPANTEAFF
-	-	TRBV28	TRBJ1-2	TGTGCCAGCAGTCCCCCGATGGGAGAGCTGGCTAACTATGGCTACACCTTC	CASSPPMGELANYGYTF
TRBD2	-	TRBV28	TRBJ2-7	TGTGCCAGCAGCCTAATAACGGGGGGAGTGGGCTACGAGCAGTACTTC	CASSLITGGVGYEQYF
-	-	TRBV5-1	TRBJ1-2	TGCGCCACCTCCGCTCCTGACAGGTCGTATGGCTACACCTTC	CATSAPDRSYGYTF
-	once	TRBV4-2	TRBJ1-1	TGTGCCAGCAGCCAAGATAAGGTTGCGAGGACTGAAGCTTTCTTT	CASSQDKVARTEAFF
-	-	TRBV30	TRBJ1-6	TGTGCCTGGAATGGGGGGACGGGTAATTCACCCCTCCACTTT	CAWNGGTGNSPLHF
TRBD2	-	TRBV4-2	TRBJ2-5	TGTGCCAGCAGCCCTCTAGCGGGAGGGCTAGAGACCCAGTACTTC	CASSPLAGGLETQYF
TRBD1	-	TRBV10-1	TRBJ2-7	TGCGCCAGCAGCTGCAACCCAGGACAGGCCTCCTACGAGCAGTACTTC	CASSCNPGQASYEQYF
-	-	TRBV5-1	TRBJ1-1	TGCGCCAGCAGCCGGGGCGTTGCGGGGACTGAAGCTTTCTTT	CASSRGVAGTEAFF
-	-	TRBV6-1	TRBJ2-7	TGTGCCAGCGCCGGGGGTGGATCCTACGAGCAGTACTTC	CASAGGGSYEQYF
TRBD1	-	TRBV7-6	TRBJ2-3	TGTGCCAGCAGCTTAGCGGCGACAGGGGGAGGGGCAGATACGCAGTATTTT	CASSLAATGGGADTQYF
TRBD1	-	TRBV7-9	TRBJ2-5	TGTGCCAGCAGCGACCCCGGACAGGACTCGGTAGAGACCCAGTACTTC	CASSDPGQDSVETQYF
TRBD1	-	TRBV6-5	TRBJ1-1	TGTGCCAGCAGTGGGGACAGAGGTTTGGACACTGAAGCTTTCTTT	CASSGDRGLDTEAFF
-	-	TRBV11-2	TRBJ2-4	TGTGCCAGCAGCAGCGACAGATTAGGGATCTCTCAGTACTTC	CASSSDRLGISQYF
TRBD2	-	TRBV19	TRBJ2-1	TGTGCCAGTAGTATAGCCCCCCGTAGCGGGTACAATGAGCAGTTCTTC	CASSIAPRSGYNEQFF
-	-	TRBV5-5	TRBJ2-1	TGTGCCAGCAGCTTCTGGGGACTCTACAATGAGCAGTTCTTC	CASSFWGLYNEQFF
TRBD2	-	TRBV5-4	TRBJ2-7	TGTGCCAGCAGCCCGGGACTAGCGGGAGTTCGGGGGAACGAGCAGTACTTC	CASSPGLAGVRGNEQYF
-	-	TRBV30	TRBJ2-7	TGTGCCTGGAGTCTGATAGGGGCCGCCGAGCAGTACTTC	CAWSLIGAAEQYF
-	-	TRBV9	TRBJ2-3	TGTGCCAGCAGAGAGAGCGGGTCAGATACGCAGTATTTT	CASRESGSDTQYF
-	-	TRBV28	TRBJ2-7	TGTGCCAGCAGTTATGGGGGGTTCGAGCAGTACTTC	CASSYGGFEQYF
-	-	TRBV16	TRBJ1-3	TGTGCCAGCAGCCAATTCGATCCCCGGGAGTTAGGAAACACCATATATTTT	CASSQFDPRELGNTIYF